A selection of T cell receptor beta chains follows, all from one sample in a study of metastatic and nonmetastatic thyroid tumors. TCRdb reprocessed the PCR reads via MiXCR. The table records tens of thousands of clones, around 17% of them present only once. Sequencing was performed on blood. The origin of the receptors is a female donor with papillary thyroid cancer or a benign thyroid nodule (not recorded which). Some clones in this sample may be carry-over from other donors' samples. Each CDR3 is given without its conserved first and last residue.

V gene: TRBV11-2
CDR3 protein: ASSPGGGATTDTQY

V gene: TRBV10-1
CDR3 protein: ASSEGAGANVLT

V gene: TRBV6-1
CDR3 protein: ASSGLEGGTGTGELL

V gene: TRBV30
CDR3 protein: AWSGVSYEQY

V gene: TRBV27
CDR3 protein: ASSPTRGLEGNEQF

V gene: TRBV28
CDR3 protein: ASSPPQGNQPQH

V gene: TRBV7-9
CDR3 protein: ASSPGTLWAAF

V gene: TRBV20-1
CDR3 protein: SARELAGVSEQY

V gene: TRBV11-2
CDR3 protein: ASSSAEVEQF

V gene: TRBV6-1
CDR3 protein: ASLKASGSEEQF

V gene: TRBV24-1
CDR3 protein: ATSDWDSSNTGELF

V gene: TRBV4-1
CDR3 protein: ASSQDPRGNEKLF

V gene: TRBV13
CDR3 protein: ASSLAGPPEQF

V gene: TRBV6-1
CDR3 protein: ASSPDWNQPQH

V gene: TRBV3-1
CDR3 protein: ASSQAGNPYEQY

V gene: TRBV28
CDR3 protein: ASSLSYRGTETQY

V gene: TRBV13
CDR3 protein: ASSLRGVAYEQY

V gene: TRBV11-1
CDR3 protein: ASSLGDPWKSNTGELF

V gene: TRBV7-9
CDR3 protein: ASSRGQENTEAF

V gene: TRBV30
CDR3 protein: AARQGRSYGYT

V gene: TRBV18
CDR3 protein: ASSPGTSNEQY

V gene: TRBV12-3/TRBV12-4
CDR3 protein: ASRLQGNTEAF

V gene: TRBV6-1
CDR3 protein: ASTGTSGRAYTGELF

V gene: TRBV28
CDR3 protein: ASSTRQGRTEAF

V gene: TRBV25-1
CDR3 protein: TSSEWAPARGDYEQY

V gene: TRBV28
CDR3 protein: ASSPGLEDRGIYGYT

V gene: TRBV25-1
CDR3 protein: ASSEQGGRGAYNEQF

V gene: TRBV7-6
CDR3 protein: ASSPQGNEKLF

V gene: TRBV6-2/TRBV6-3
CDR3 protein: ASSYSGGVTAGELF

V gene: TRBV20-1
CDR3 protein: SARDAFSGRMGTYNEQF

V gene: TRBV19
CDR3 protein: ASSAPSGCAAGDLF

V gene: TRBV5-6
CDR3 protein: ASSFRTSGRTDTQY

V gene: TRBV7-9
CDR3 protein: ASRGQSGNTEAF

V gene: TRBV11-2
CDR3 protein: ASSLLAGTEAF

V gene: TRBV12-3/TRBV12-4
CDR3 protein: ASSLWGSQPQH

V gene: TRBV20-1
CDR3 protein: SATAGSAGVGQPQH

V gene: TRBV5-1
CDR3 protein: ASSLQGGSGQPQH

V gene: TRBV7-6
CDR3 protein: ASSHRLAGGVDTQY

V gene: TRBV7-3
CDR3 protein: ASSTGTSGKETQY

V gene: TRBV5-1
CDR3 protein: ASSLAGLAGQETQY

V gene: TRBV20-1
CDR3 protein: SARDRAGGQPQH

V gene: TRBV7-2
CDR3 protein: ASSSSRAGDTQY

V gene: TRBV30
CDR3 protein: AWSRILPGNTIY

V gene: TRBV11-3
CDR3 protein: ASSLEGGTQETQY

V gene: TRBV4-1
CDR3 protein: ASSQDRVSSYNEQF

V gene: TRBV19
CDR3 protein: ASSIVGGAGGANVLT

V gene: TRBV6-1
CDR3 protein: ASSEGYSGFEKLF

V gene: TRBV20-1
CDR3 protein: SAEKPGSGEAF

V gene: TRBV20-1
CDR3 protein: SASYRLAGVDTQY

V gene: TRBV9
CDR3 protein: ASSDPNRGYGYT

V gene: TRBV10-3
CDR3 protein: AISERPAGGGDTQY

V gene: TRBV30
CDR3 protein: AWARPSTEKLF

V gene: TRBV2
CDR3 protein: ASSLSLNPDEKLF

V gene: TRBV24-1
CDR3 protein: ATSDPDHGVTEAF